The clone carrying this T cell receptor (beta chain) was detected only a few times. Its antigen is as yet unknown. The sample belongs to a study of T-cell memory formation after mild COVID-19. Overall study context: Among the donors, TCR clusters were largely specific to each donor. Study-wide results and caveats: For second-wave clones that peaked at day 37, SARS-CoV-2 specificity went unverified. Clones contracting over day 15 to 85 were CD4/CD8 balanced, with later expanders leaning CD4+.

TCRdb re-called the 5' RACE reads through MiXCR, storing one row per CDR3 protein. The sample consists of approximately 51,000 distinct CDR3 sequences, 9.3% of them appearing once. The V end was cut by 5 bases, the J end by 3 bases, with 13 bases between. CDR1 and CDR2 (germline): SEHNR, FQNEAQ (reference sequence). This CDR3 is built from 14 residues. Material for sequencing was PBMCs or a T cell subset sorted from them (not recorded which). This receptor was taken from an adult woman who had mild COVID-19 (a few samples of this study predate the infection). Cell type and time point are not known. The V call is TRBV7-9, the J call TRBJ1-1; unclear D gene. The CDR3: CASSLGSGHTEAFF. In DNA, the CDR3 is TGTGCCAGCAGCCTAGGGTCCGGCCACACTGAAGCTTTCTTT.